This T cell receptor (beta chain) was recorded in a study of control samples from healthy donors and cancer patients. The CDR3 runs to 14 residues. Per the germline V gene, CDR1 is SGHAT and CDR2 is FQDESV (reference sequence). Losses at the gene ends were 7 bases for V and 1 base for J; bases not matched to a gene: 6. Measured with immunoSEQ multiplex PCR; TCRdb has only the in-frame clones, and not every one. The sample consists of about 34,000 clones, roughly nine tenths of them appearing once. The source material was PBMCs. The TCR originated in a middle-aged woman with lung cancer. This sequence joins TRBV11-1 and TRBJ1-1; 7 positions match TRBD1. CDR3 bases: TGTGCCAGCACCCCGGACAGGTCGAACACTGAAGCTTTCTTT. This encodes CASTPDRSNTEAFF.